This T cell receptor beta chain comes out of a study of CD8 T cells in Susac syndrome. Trimming took off 5 bases at V and 5 bases at J, with 10 bases between the two ends. This CDR3 has 13 residues. From germline, CDR1 is SEHNR and CDR2 FQNEAQ (reference sequence). Sequencing of TCR beta was carried out in blood CD8+ and CD4+ T cells. The multiple sclerosis control cohort comprised treatment-naive individuals presenting with stable or active relapsing-remitting disease. TEMRA cells were enriched by FACS, and CD4+ and CD8+ T cells were negatively isolated. The authors reverse transcribed roughly 0.5 to 1 ug RNA with random hexamers. The CDR3 of TCR beta was amplified by immunoSEQ multiplex PCR across 54 Vbeta and 13 Jbeta. Each CDR3 protein gets one entry after TCRdb re-called the immunoSEQ multiplex PCR reads with MiXCR. The sample includes under 200,000 distinct CDR3 sequences, 85% to 95% of them seen just once.

The gene calls are TRBV7-9 and TRBJ2-1, with D perhaps being TRBD1 or TRBD2 (5 bases each). The sample taken for sequencing was CD8+ T cells from PBMCs. The sequence was collected from a human donor with multiple sclerosis. The CDR3 DNA follows: TGTGCCAGCAGCCTCCGGGACCACAATGAGCAGTTCTTC. Protein: CASSLRDHNEQFF.